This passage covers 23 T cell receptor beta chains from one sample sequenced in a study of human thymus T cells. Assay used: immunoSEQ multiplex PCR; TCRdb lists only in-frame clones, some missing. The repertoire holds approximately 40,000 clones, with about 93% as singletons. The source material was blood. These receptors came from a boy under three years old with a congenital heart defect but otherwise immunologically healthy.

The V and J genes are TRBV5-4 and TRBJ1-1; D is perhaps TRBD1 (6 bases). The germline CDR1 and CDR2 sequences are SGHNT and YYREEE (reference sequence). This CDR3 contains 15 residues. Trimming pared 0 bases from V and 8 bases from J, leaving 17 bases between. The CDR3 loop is CASSLGSDRRLEAFF. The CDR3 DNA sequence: TGTGCCAGCAGCTTGGGGTCCGACAGGCGCCTCGAAGCTTTCTTT. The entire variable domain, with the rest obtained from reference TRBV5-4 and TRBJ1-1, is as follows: ETGVTQSPTHLIKTRGQQVTLRCSSQSGHNTVSWYQQALGQGPQFIFQYYREEENGRGNFPPRFSGLQFPNYSSELNVNALELDDSALYLCASSLGSDRRLEAFFGQGTRLTVV.

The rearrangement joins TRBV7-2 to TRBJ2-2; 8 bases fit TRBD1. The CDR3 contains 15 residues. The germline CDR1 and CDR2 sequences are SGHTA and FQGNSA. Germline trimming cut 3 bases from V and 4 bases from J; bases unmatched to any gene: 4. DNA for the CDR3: TGTGCCAGCAGCTTCAGGGGGCGCAGCACCGGGGAGCTGTTTTTT. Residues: CASSFRGRSTGELFF.

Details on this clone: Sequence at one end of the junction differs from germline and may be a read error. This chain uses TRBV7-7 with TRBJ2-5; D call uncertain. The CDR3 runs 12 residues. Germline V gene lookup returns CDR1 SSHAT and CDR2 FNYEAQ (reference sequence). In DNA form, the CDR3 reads TGTGCTAGCAGCTTAGTGGGGGAGACCCAGTACTTC. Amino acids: CASSLVGETQYF.

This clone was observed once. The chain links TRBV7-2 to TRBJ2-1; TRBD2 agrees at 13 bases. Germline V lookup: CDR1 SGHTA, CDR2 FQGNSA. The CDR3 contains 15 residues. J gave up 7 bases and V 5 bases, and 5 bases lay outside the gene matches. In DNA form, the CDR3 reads TGTGCCAGCAGCCGACTAGCGGGGGGTAGAAATGAGCAGTTCTTC. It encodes CASSRLAGGRNEQFF.

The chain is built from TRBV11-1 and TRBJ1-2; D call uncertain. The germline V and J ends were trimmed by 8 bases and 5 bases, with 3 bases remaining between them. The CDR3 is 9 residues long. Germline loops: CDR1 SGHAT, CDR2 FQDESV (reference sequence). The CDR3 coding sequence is TGTGCCAGCCCTTATGGCTACACCTTC. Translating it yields CASPYGYTF.

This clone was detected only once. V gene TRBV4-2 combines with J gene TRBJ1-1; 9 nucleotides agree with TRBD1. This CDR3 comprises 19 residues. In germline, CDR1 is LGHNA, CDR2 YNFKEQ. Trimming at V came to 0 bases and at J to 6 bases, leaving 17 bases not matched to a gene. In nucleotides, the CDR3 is TGTGCCAGCAGCCAAGATTGGGACAGGGCAACACCACGCGCGGCTGAAGCTTTCTTT. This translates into CASSQDWDRATPRAAEAFF.

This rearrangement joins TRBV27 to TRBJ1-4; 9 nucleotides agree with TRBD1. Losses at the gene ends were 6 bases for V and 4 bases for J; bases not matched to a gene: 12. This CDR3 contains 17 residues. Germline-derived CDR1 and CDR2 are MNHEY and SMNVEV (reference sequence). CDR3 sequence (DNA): TGTGCCAGCAGAGCCGGGACAGGGACTCTCTTTAATGAAAAACTGTTTTTT. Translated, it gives CASRAGTGTLFNEKLFF.

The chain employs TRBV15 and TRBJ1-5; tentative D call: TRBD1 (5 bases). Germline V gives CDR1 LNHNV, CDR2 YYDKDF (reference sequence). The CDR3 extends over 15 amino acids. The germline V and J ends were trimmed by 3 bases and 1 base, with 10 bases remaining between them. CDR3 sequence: CATSRQGVSNQPQHF. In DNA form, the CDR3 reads TGTGCCACCAGCAGGCAGGGTGTAAGCAATCAGCCCCAGCATTTT.

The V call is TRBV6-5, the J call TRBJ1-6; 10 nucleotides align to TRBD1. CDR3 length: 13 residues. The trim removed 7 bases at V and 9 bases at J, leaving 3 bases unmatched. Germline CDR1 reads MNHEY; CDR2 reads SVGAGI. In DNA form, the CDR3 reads TGTGCCAGCAAGACAGGGGGCAGTTCACCCCTCCACTTT. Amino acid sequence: CASKTGGSSPLHF.

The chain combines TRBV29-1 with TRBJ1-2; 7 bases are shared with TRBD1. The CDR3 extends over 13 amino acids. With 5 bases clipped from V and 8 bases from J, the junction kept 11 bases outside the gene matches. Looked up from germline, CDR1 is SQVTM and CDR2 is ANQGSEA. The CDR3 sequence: CSVWRQGGRGYTF. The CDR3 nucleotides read TGCAGCGTTTGGCGTCAGGGGGGAAGAGGCTACACCTTC.

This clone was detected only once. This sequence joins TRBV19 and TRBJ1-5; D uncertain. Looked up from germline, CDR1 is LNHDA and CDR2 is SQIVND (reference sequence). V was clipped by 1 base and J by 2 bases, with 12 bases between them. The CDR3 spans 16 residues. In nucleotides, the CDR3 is TGTGCCAGTAGTATAGTCCGGGGATGGGGCAATCAGCCCCAGCATTTT. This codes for CASSIVRGWGNQPQHF.

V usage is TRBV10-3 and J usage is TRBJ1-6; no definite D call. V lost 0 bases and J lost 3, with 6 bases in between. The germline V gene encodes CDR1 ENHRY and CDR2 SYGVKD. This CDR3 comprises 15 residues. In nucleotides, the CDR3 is TGTGCCATCAGTGAGTCAAGGGACTATAATTCACCCCTCCACTTT. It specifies CAISESRDYNSPLHF.

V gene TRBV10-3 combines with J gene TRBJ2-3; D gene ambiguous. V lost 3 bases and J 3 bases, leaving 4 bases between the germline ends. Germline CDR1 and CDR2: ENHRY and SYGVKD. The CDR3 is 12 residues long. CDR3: CAISDRTDTQYF. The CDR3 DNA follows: TGTGCCATCAGTGACAGAACAGATACGCAGTATTTT.

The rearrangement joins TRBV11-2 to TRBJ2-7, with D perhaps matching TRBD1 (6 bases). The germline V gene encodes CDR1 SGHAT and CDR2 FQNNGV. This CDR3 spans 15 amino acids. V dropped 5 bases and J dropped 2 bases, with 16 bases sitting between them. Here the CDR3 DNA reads TGTGCCAGCAGCACAGGGCAAGGAGAGACCTACGAGCAGTACTTC. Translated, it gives CASSTGQGETYEQYF.

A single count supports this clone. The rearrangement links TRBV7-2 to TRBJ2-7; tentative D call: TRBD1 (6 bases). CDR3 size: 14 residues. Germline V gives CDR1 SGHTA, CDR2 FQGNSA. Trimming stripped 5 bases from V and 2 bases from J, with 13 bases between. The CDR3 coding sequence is TGTGCCAGCAGCCTCTGGACAGCGGCCTACGAGCAGTACTTC. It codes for CASSLWTAAYEQYF.

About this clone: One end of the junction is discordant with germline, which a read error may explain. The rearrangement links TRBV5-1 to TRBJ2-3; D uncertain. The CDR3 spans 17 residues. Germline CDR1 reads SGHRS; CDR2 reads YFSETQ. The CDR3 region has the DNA TGCGCCAGCAGCTTGGATATGCACGAAGGAAGAACAGCTACGCAGTATTTT. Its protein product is CASSLDMHEGRTATQYF. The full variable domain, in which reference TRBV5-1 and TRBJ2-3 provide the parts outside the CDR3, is KAGVTQTPRYLIKTRGQQVTLSCSPISGHRSVSWYQQTPGQGLQFLFEYFSETQRNKGNFPGRFSGRQFSNSRSEMNVSTLELGDSALYLCASSLDMHEGRTATQYFGPGTRLTVL.

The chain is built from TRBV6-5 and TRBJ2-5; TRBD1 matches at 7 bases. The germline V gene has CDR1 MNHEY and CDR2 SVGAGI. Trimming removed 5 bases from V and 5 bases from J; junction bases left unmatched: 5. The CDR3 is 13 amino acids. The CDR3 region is CASSRGGRETQYF. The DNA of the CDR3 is TGTGCCAGCAGTCGAGGGGGCCGGGAGACCCAGTACTTC.

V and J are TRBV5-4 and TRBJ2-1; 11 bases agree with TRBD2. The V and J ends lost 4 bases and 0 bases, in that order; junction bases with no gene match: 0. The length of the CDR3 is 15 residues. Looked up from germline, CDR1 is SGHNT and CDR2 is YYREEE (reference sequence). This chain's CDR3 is CASSTSGGSYNEQFF. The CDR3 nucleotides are TGTGCCAGCAGCACTAGCGGGGGCTCCTACAATGAGCAGTTCTTC.

DNA for the CDR3: TGTGCCAGCAGCTTTACACCAACCTACGAGCAGTACTTC. Translated, it gives CASSFTPTYEQYF. The J gene is TRBJ2-7, the V gene TRBV7-2; D is ambiguous. The CDR3 has 13 amino acids. V lost 3 bases to trimming and J lost 2 bases, with 8 bases between them. CDR1 is SGHTA and CDR2 is FQGNSA in the germline V gene.

The CDR3 coding sequence is TGTGCCAGCAGTGTCGGAGATACGCAGTATTTT. It translates to CASSVGDTQYF. The chain has TRBV2 and TRBJ2-3; no clear D gene. With 4 bases removed from V and 5 bases from J, the gap between germline ends came to 4 bases. The CDR3 is 11 amino acids. CDR1 and CDR2 from the germline V gene are SNHLY and FYNNEI.

The CDR3 sequence: CATRVGTGSSYEQYF. CDR3 bases: TGTGCCACCAGGGTGGGAACAGGGTCCTCCTACGAGCAGTACTTC. V usage is TRBV10-3 and J usage is TRBJ2-7, with D possibly TRBD1 on 6 matching bases. Germline assignment: CDR1 ENHRY and CDR2 SYGVKD. Trimming cost V 10 bases and J 0 bases, with 19 bases left between them. The CDR3 is made up of 15 amino acids.

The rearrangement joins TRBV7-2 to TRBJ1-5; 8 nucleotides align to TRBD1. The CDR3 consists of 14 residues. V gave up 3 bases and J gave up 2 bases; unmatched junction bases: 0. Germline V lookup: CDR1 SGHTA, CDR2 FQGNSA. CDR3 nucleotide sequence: TGTGCCAGCAGCTTGACAGGGGGCAATCAGCCCCAGCATTTT. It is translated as CASSLTGGNQPQHF.

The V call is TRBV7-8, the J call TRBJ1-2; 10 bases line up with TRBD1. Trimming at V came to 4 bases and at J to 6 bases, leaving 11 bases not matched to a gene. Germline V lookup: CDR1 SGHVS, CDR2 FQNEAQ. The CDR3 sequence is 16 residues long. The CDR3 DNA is TGTGCCAGCAGCTATCCCGGGACAGGGGAATCGGATGGCTACACCTTC. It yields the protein CASSYPGTGESDGYTF.